The 28 T cell receptor beta chains in this list originate from one sample, sequenced in a study of vaccination and CD4 T cells after COVID-19. Cultured CD4+ T cells had their DNA profiled by the Oncomine TCR Beta short-read assay. Each CDR3 protein is one row after TCRdb ran MiXCR on the PCR reads. The data show about 21,000 distinct CDR3 sequences, with around 39% seen just once and roughly 9.6% held by the top ten. Time point denoted: late sampling 161 to 241 days after vaccination in three convalescent patients. As to treatment: roughly 10-day PBMC culture with coronavirus spike peptide pools or control peptides (ViraFEST assay). No antigens are known for them. The sample consisted of CD4+ T cells from blood, cultured in vitro, taken about 7 months after SARS-CoV-2 vaccination. Receptors were obtained from a human donor who had recovered from COVID-19.

The rearrangement links TRBV6-1 to TRBJ2-7; 9 nucleotides line up with TRBD1. V was pared by 6 bases and J by 4 bases, with 1 base of the junction left unmatched. The CDR3 runs to 12 residues. Per germline, CDR1 MNHNS and CDR2 SASEGT. The CDR3 reads CASSGQGYEQYF. As DNA, the CDR3 is TGTGCCAGCAGCGGACAGGGGTACGAGCAGTACTTC.

The genes are TRBV10-2 and TRBJ1-2; 8 positions match TRBD1. V gave up 0 bases and J gave up 8 bases; unmatched junction bases: 5. Germline-derived CDR1 and CDR2 are WSHSY and SAAADI. This CDR3 is 14 amino acids long. DNA for the CDR3: TGCGCCAGCAGTGAGTCCCGACAGGGGCTCGGCTACACCTTC. Translating it yields CASSESRQGLGYTF.

This chain joins TRBV24-1 and TRBJ2-5; no definite D call. Germline V gene lookup returns CDR1 KGHDR and CDR2 SFDVKD. The V end was cut by 5 bases, the J end by 4 bases, with 13 bases between. This CDR3 has 14 residues. The CDR3 loop reads CATSALGSGETQYF. CDR3 sequence (DNA): TGTGCCACCAGTGCGTTGGGAAGTGGAGAGACCCAGTACTTC.

This clonotype has only a few counts. The chain couples TRBV28 to TRBJ1-5, with D maybe TRBD1 (6 bases). Trimming left V 4 bases short and J 5 bases short, with 12 bases between. CDR1 and CDR2 from the germline V gene are MDHEN and SYDVKM. CDR3 length: 14 amino acids. CDR3 residues: CASSWGQGHQPQHF. Here the CDR3 DNA reads TGTGCCAGCAGTTGGGGGCAGGGGCATCAGCCCCAGCATTTT. The variable domain in full, with the rest retrieved from reference TRBV28 and TRBJ1-5, is DVKVTQSSRYLVKRTGEKVFLECVQDMDHENMFWYRQDPGLGLRLIYFSYDVKMKEKGDIPEGYSVSREKKERFSLILESASTNQTSMYLCASSWGQGHQPQHFGDGTRLSIL.

The J gene is TRBJ2-3, the V gene TRBV7-9, with D perhaps matching TRBD1 or TRBD2 (5 bases each). Germline CDR1 SEHNR, CDR2 FQNEAQ (reference sequence). Trimming pared 1 base from V and 2 bases from J, leaving 7 bases between. The CDR3 has 14 residues. CDR3 DNA: TGTGCCAGCAGCTTAGGAGGGACCACAGATACGCAGTATTTT. Amino acids: CASSLGGTTDTQYF.

V is TRBV6-5 and J is TRBJ1-2; D is possibly TRBD1 (6 bases). V lost 4 bases and J 5 bases, leaving 14 bases between the germline ends. Germline V CDR1 and CDR2: MNHEY, SVGAGI. CDR3 length: 14 residues. This CDR3 reads CASSSPGHLYGYTF. The CDR3 nucleotides are TGTGCCAGCAGTTCACCGGGACACTTATATGGCTACACCTTC.

The count of this clonotype is one. The V gene is TRBV12-3 or TRBV12-4, the J gene TRBJ2-2; D is unresolved. V was shortened by 0 bases and J by 4 bases, with 6 bases between the two germline ends. The CDR3 totals 14 residues. The CDR3 is CASSLASLTGELFF. The CDR3 nucleotides read TGTGCCAGCAGTTTAGCCAGCCTCACCGGGGAGCTGTTTTTT.

This sequence joins TRBV19 and TRBJ2-3; D may be TRBD1 (5 bases). The CDR3 loop spans 13 amino acids. Germline V gives CDR1 LNHDA, CDR2 SQIVND (reference sequence). The V and J ends lost 6 bases and 2 bases respectively, with 9 bases between them. The CDR3 region is CASSPQVTDTQYF. Written as DNA, the CDR3 is TGTGCCAGTAGCCCACAGGTCACAGATACGCAGTATTTT.

The chain uses TRBV25-1 and TRBJ2-7, with 8 bases lining up with TRBD1. CDR3 length: 15 residues. Per germline, CDR1 MGHDK and CDR2 SYGVNS. V trimming: 5 bases; J trimming: 1 base; junction bases outside the gene matches: 7. The CDR3 loop is CASSPANRGSYEQYF. CDR3 nucleotides: TGTGCCAGCAGTCCCGCCAACAGGGGGTCCTACGAGCAGTACTTC.

This clonotype occurred a few times. The chain employs TRBV6-2 or TRBV6-3 and TRBJ2-7; no clear D gene. This CDR3 is 15 amino acids long. V shed 2 bases and J shed 0 bases, with 11 bases lying between them. Germline CDR1 MNHEY, CDR2 SVGEGT. CDR3 in amino acids: CASSYGGALSYEQYF. The CDR3 DNA follows: TGTGCCAGCAGTTACGGCGGAGCCCTCTCCTACGAGCAGTACTTC.

This clonotype was recorded a few times. This chain connects TRBV20-1 to TRBJ2-7; 9 bases map to TRBD2. This CDR3 contains 15 residues. J lost 5 bases, V lost 5 bases, and 13 bases had no gene match. CDR1 is DFQATT, CDR2 SNEGSKA, per germline (reference sequence). The chain's CDR3 is CSAGSGLAIVDEQYF. The DNA of the CDR3 is TGCAGTGCTGGCTCGGGACTAGCAATCGTGGACGAGCAGTACTTC.

This clonotype turned up a few times. The CDR3 DNA is TGCAGTGCCCCACGTGACGCCGACAATGAGCAGTTCTTC. Protein product: CSAPRDADNEQFF. The rearrangement joins TRBV20-1 to TRBJ2-1; the D is unclear. The CDR3 totals 13 residues. The germline CDR1 and CDR2 sequences are DFQATT and SNEGSKA (reference sequence). The V end was cut by 6 bases, the J end by 5 bases, with 14 bases between.

The J gene is TRBJ2-1, the V gene TRBV20-1; D gene unclear. The germline V and J ends were trimmed by 1 base and 5 bases, with 9 bases remaining between them. In germline, CDR1 is DFQATT, CDR2 SNEGSKA (reference sequence). The CDR3 spans 13 residues. The CDR3 protein is CSARAVENNEQFF. The CDR3 region has the DNA TGCAGTGCTAGAGCCGTGGAAAACAATGAGCAGTTCTTC.

The chain has TRBV28 and TRBJ1-2; D unclear. The V gene's germline CDR1 is MDHEN and CDR2 SYDVKM. This CDR3 region has 12 residues. Trimming took off 5 bases at V and 5 bases at J, with 9 bases between the two ends. The CDR3 sequence: CASSPTGYGYTF. The CDR3 DNA is TGTGCCAGCAGTCCCACGGGATATGGCTACACCTTC.

This clonotype was counted between two and nine times. The chain is built from TRBV27 and TRBJ1-5; D is uncertain. Germline lookup yields CDR1 MNHEY and CDR2 SMNVEV (reference sequence). Trimming removed 6 bases from V and 4 bases from J, with 7 bases in between. CDR3 length: 12 amino acids. The CDR3 sequence is CASRDRNQPQHF. The CDR3 region has the DNA TGTGCCAGCAGGGACCGAAATCAGCCCCAGCATTTT.

The chain joins TRBV28 to TRBJ2-7; 9 bases line up with TRBD2. CDR3 length: 13 amino acids. Germline V gene data show CDR1 as MDHEN and CDR2 as SYDVKM. V shed 11 bases and J 7 bases; nucleotides not matched to a gene: 12. CDR3 bases: TGTGCCGTAGCGGGAGTCAACCCGGGGGAGCAGTACTTC. This encodes CAVAGVNPGEQYF.

This clonotype occurred a few times. The J gene is TRBJ2-3, the V gene TRBV20-1; D perhaps matches TRBD2 (5 bases). The germline V gene has CDR1 DFQATT and CDR2 SNEGSKA (reference sequence). The length of the CDR3 is 14 residues. The ends were cut back, 1 base at V and 5 bases at J, with 13 bases in the middle. The chain's CDR3 is CSARVLGTKDTQYF. The CDR3 DNA reads TGCAGTGCTAGAGTACTAGGTACCAAAGATACGCAGTATTTT.

This clonotype has a handful of counts. V usage is TRBV7-2 and J usage is TRBJ2-3; possible D gene TRBD2, 6 bases. Trimming removed 8 bases at V and 6 bases at J, with 18 bases between. CDR3 length equals 14 residues. Germline assignment: CDR1 SGHTA and CDR2 FQGNSA. The CDR3 DNA reads TGTGCCAGCCAGCCAGCGGGTGACCCGGATACGCAGTATTTT. Encoded protein: CASQPAGDPDTQYF.

The chain couples TRBV5-4 to TRBJ1-6; TRBD1 agrees at 8 bases. J gave up 10 bases and V 4 bases, and 7 bases lay outside the gene matches. This CDR3 is 14 amino acids long. CDR1 SGHNT and CDR2 YYREEE come from the germline V gene (reference sequence). DNA of the CDR3: TGTGCCAGCAGCCGGACAGGGAGAAGCTCACCCCTCCACTTT. Its translation: CASSRTGRSSPLHF.

This clonotype was recorded a few times. This chain uses TRBV20-1 with TRBJ2-2; unclear D gene. This CDR3 region has 12 residues. CDR1 and CDR2 (germline): DFQATT, SNEGSKA (reference sequence). The V gene lost 3 bases and the J gene lost 8 bases, with 10 bases spanning the gap. The CDR3 coding sequence is TGCAGTGCTAGGGAACGAGGAGGGGAGCTGTTTTTT. Its protein is CSARERGGELFF.

This clonotype has only a few counts. The chain joins TRBV7-2 to TRBJ1-2; D unclear. CDR1 is SGHTA and CDR2 is FQGNSA in the germline V gene. V was trimmed by 1 base and J by 7 bases, leaving 7 bases between them. The CDR3 sequence is 12 residues long. CDR3 DNA sequence: TGTGCCAGCAGCTTAGTAGGCCTTGGCTACACCTTC. It codes for CASSLVGLGYTF.

The CDR3, as DNA: TGTGCCAGCAGCTTAGAGTTATATCAGCCCCAGCATTTT. Amino acid sequence: CASSLELYQPQHF. The rearrangement joins TRBV7-2 to TRBJ1-5; D is uncertain. The germline V gene encodes CDR1 SGHTA and CDR2 FQGNSA. Trimming cost V 1 base and J 5 bases, with 6 bases left between them. This CDR3 spans 13 amino acids.

This clonotype was recorded a few times. V is TRBV10-3 and J is TRBJ2-5; 7 bases map to TRBD2. Losses at the gene ends were 3 bases for V and 2 bases for J; bases not matched to a gene: 3. This CDR3 comprises 14 residues. The germline V gene has CDR1 ENHRY and CDR2 SYGVKD. CDR3 in DNA: TGTGCCATCAGTGACATGGGAGGGCAAGAGACCCAGTACTTC. Translated, it gives CAISDMGGQETQYF.

The gene calls are TRBV2 and TRBJ2-2, with D perhaps matching TRBD2 (6 bases). Trimming shortened V by 3 bases and J by 1 base, and 9 bases separated the two germline ends. This CDR3 has 15 residues. The germline CDR1 and CDR2 sequences are SNHLY and FYNNEI. The CDR3 loop is CASSDLAVNTGELFF. The CDR3 DNA sequence: TGTGCCAGCAGTGATTTAGCGGTGAACACCGGGGAGCTGTTTTTT.

The chain couples TRBV5-6 to TRBJ2-7, with D tentatively TRBD2 (5 bases). CDR3 length: 14 residues. From germline, CDR1 is SGHDT and CDR2 YYEEEE. V lost 4 bases to trimming and J lost 4 bases, with 15 bases between them. The DNA of the CDR3 is TGTGCCAGCAGCCGCACCGGGATCCGGTACGAGCAGTACTTC. This encodes CASSRTGIRYEQYF.

V and J are TRBV20-1 and TRBJ2-7; the match to TRBD2 covers 12 bases. The CDR3 length is 15 residues. Germline V CDR1 and CDR2: DFQATT, SNEGSKA (reference sequence). Trimming cost V 2 bases and J 0 bases; bases outside gene matches: 2. The CDR3 DNA follows: TGCAGTGCTAGACTAGCGGGAGGGAGCTCCTACGAGCAGTACTTC. Its translation is CSARLAGGSSYEQYF.

This clonotype has more than one count but fewer than ten. CDR3 amino acids: CASSLSGEADTQYF. CDR3 DNA: TGTGCCAGCAGCTTAAGTGGGGAGGCAGATACGCAGTATTTT. V is TRBV7-9 and J is TRBJ2-3, with a weak D call TRBD2 (6 bases). The length of the CDR3 is 14 residues. V was clipped by 2 bases and J by 4 bases, with 10 bases between them. CDR1 is SEHNR, CDR2 FQNEAQ, per germline (reference sequence).

A few counts support this clonotype. The chain carries TRBV20-1 and TRBJ2-3; TRBD1 might be the D (5 bases). Looked up from germline, CDR1 is DFQATT and CDR2 is SNEGSKA (reference sequence). V lost 6 bases and J 1 base, leaving 8 bases between the germline ends. The CDR3 is 12 residues long. The CDR3 DNA is TGCAGTGCGCCGACAGGCACAGATACGCAGTATTTT. Protein: CSAPTGTDTQYF.